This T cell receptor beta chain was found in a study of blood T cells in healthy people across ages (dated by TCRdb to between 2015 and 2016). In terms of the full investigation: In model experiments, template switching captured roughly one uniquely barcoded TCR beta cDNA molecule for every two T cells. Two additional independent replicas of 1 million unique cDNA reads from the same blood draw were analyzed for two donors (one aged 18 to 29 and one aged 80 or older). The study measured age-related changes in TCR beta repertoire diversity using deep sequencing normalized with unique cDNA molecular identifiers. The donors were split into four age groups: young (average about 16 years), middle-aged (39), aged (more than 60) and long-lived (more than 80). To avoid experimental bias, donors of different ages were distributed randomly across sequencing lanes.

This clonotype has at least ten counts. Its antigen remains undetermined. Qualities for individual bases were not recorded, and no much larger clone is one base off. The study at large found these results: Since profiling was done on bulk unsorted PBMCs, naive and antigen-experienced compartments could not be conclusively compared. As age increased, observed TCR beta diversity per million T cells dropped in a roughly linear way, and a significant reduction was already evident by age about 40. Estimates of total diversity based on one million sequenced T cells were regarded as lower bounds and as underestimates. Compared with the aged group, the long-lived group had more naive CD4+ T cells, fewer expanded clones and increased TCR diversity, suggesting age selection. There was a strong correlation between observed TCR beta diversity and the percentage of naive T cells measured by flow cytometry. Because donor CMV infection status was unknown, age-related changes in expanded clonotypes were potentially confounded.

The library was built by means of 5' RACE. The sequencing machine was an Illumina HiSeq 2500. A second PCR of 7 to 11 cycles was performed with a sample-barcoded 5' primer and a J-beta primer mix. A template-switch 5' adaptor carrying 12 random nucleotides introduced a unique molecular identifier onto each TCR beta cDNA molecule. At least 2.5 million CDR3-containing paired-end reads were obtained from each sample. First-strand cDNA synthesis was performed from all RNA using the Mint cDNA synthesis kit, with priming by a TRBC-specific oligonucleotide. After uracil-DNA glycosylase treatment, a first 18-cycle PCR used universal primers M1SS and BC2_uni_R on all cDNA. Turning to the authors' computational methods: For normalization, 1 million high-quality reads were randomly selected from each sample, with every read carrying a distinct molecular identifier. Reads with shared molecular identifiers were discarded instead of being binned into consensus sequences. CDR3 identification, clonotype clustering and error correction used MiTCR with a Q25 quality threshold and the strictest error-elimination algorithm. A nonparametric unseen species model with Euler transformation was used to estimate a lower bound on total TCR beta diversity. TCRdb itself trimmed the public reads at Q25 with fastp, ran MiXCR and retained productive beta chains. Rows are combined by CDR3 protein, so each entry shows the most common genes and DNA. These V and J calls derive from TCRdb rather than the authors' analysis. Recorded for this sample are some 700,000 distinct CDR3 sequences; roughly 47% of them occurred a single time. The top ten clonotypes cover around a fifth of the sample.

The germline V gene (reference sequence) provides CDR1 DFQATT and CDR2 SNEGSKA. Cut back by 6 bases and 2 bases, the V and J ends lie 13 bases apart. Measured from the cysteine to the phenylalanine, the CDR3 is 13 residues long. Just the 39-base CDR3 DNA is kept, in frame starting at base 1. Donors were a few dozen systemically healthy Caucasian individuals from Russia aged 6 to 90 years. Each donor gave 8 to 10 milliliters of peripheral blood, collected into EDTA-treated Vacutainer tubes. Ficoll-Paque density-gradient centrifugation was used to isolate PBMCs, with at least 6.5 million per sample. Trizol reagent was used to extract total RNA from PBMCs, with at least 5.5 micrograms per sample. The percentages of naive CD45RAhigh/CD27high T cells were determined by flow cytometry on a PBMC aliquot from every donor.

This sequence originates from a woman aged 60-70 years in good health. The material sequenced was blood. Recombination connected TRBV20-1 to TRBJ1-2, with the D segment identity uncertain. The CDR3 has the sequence CSALGYTNYGYTF. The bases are TGCAGTGCCTTGGGGTATACGAACTATGGCTACACCTTC.